These T cell receptor beta chains were read from a single sample in a study of T cell responses to AZD1222 COVID-19 vaccine. The method was immunoSEQ multiplex PCR; TCRdb's version includes in-frame clones alone and lacks a portion of them. The sample lists about 42,000 clones; around 88% were seen once. Here the sequenced sample was peripheral blood, taken 28 days after the second AZD1222 dose. These receptors were taken from an adult who received the AZD1222 COVID-19 vaccine. Each CDR3 is given with its conserved first and last residue. Fields, in order: clone size, J gene, D gene, V gene, CDR3 DNA, CDR3 protein. The D gene is left open where the match is weak. For some rows the clone size is stated as once, few or many, or as a class when expanded; others skip it.

abundance: -
j_gene: TRBJ2-2
d_gene: -
v_gene: TRBV18
CDR3nt: TGTGCCAGCTCACCTCGGGACACCGGGGAGCTGTTTTTT
CDR3aa: CASSPRDTGELFF

abundance: -
j_gene: TRBJ2-5
d_gene: -
v_gene: TRBV5-1
CDR3nt: TGCGCCAGCAACGGGGGCGGAGAGACCCAGTACTTC
CDR3aa: CASNGGGETQYF

abundance: -
j_gene: TRBJ2-1
d_gene: TRBD2
v_gene: TRBV2
CDR3nt: TGTGCCAGCGGAGGACTAGCGGGACTCAATGAGCAGTTCTTC
CDR3aa: CASGGLAGLNEQFF

abundance: -
j_gene: TRBJ1-5
d_gene: -
v_gene: TRBV6-1
CDR3nt: TGTGCCAGCAGTGAAGCTGGAGGGGAGGGCAATCAGCCCCAGCATTTT
CDR3aa: CASSEAGGEGNQPQHF

abundance: -
j_gene: TRBJ2-3
d_gene: -
v_gene: TRBV12-5
CDR3nt: TGTGCTAGTGGTTTCGGCGGGTCCTCCACAGATACGCAGTATTTT
CDR3aa: CASGFGGSSTDTQYF

abundance: -
j_gene: TRBJ2-7
d_gene: TRBD2
v_gene: TRBV11-3
CDR3nt: TGTGCCAGCAGCCGACTAGCGGCCTCAGAGGAGCAGTACTTC
CDR3aa: CASSRLAASEEQYF

abundance: -
j_gene: TRBJ1-1
d_gene: -
v_gene: TRBV5-1
CDR3nt: TGCGCCAGCAGCCCCGCCACAGGGAACACTGAAGCTTTCTTT
CDR3aa: CASSPATGNTEAFF

abundance: -
j_gene: TRBJ1-3
d_gene: TRBD1
v_gene: TRBV25-1
CDR3nt: TGTGCCAGCAGTGGCAACCGGGGACAGGACTCTGGAAACACCATATATTTT
CDR3aa: CASSGNRGQDSGNTIYF

abundance: -
j_gene: TRBJ2-3
d_gene: TRBD2
v_gene: TRBV7-2
CDR3nt: TGTGCCAGCAGCTTAGAACTAGCGGGAGGGGTAGATACGCAGTATTTT
CDR3aa: CASSLELAGGVDTQYF

abundance: -
j_gene: TRBJ1-1
d_gene: -
v_gene: TRBV7-9
CDR3nt: TGTGCCAGCAGCCCGACCGACAGAAACGAACTGCGGTCTTTCTTT
CDR3aa: CASSPTDRNELRSFF

abundance: -
j_gene: TRBJ1-1
d_gene: TRBD1
v_gene: TRBV12-3/TRBV12-4
CDR3nt: TGTGCCAGCAGATGGGACAGAGAAGCTTTCTTT
CDR3aa: CASRWDREAFF

abundance: -
j_gene: TRBJ2-7
d_gene: -
v_gene: TRBV11-2
CDR3nt: TGTGCCAGCAGCGGTAGGGGGGACTCCTACGAGCAGTACTTC
CDR3aa: CASSGRGDSYEQYF

abundance: -
j_gene: TRBJ1-2
d_gene: TRBD1
v_gene: TRBV6-1
CDR3nt: TGTGCCAGCAGTAAAGGACAGGGGAACTACAACTATGGCTACACCTTC
CDR3aa: CASSKGQGNYNYGYTF

abundance: -
j_gene: TRBJ2-1
d_gene: -
v_gene: TRBV4-2
CDR3nt: TGTGCCAGCAGCCAAGGCCTAGCTAGCGCGTACAATGAGCAGTTCTTC
CDR3aa: CASSQGLASAYNEQFF

abundance: -
j_gene: TRBJ1-5
d_gene: -
v_gene: TRBV6-5
CDR3nt: TGTGCCAGCAGTTACCAGTTTCCCAGCAATCAGCCCCAGCATTTT
CDR3aa: CASSYQFPSNQPQHF

abundance: -
j_gene: TRBJ1-5
d_gene: -
v_gene: TRBV7-2
CDR3nt: TGTGCCAGCAGCCCCGGGTGGGGAGGAGGAAGCAATCAGCCCCAGCATTTT
CDR3aa: CASSPGWGGGSNQPQHF

abundance: once
j_gene: TRBJ2-3
d_gene: -
v_gene: TRBV11-3
CDR3nt: TGTGCCAGCAGCCCATGGAGGGGGGATACGCAGTATTTT
CDR3aa: CASSPWRGDTQYF

abundance: -
j_gene: TRBJ2-3
d_gene: TRBD1
v_gene: TRBV5-1
CDR3nt: TGCGCCAGCAGCTTGGGGGACAGGGGGCAAGATACGCAGTATTTT
CDR3aa: CASSLGDRGQDTQYF

abundance: -
j_gene: TRBJ1-3
d_gene: -
v_gene: TRBV19
CDR3nt: TGTGCCAGTAACCCCTCGGCAGCCTCTGGAAACACCATATATTTT
CDR3aa: CASNPSAASGNTIYF

abundance: once
j_gene: TRBJ2-2
d_gene: -
v_gene: TRBV25-1
CDR3nt: TGTGCCAGCAGTGGGGGATCCGGGACGGCGAACACCGGGGAGCTGTTTTTT
CDR3aa: CASSGGSGTANTGELFF

abundance: -
j_gene: TRBJ2-3
d_gene: TRBD2
v_gene: TRBV3-1/TRBV3-2
CDR3nt: TGTGCCAGCAGCCAACAAACTAGCGGGGGCCCCACAGATACGCAGTATTTT
CDR3aa: CASSQQTSGGPTDTQYF

abundance: -
j_gene: TRBJ1-2
d_gene: -
v_gene: TRBV7-9
CDR3nt: TGTGCCAGCAGCCCCGGGACGGGGGTATATGGCTACACCTTC
CDR3aa: CASSPGTGVYGYTF

abundance: -
j_gene: TRBJ1-1
d_gene: -
v_gene: TRBV15
CDR3nt: TGTGCCACCAGCAGAGAGGCAGGGGCTAAAATTGAAGAAGCTTTCTTT
CDR3aa: CATSREAGAKIEEAFF

abundance: -
j_gene: TRBJ2-3
d_gene: -
v_gene: TRBV7-2
CDR3nt: TGTGCCAGCAGCCAGGGGCTAGTTGCAGATACGCAGTATTTT
CDR3aa: CASSQGLVADTQYF

abundance: -
j_gene: TRBJ1-1
d_gene: TRBD1
v_gene: TRBV5-4
CDR3nt: TGTGCCAGCAGCACTGGACAGGGGGCAGGGAACACTGAAGCTTTCTTT
CDR3aa: CASSTGQGAGNTEAFF

abundance: -
j_gene: TRBJ1-1
d_gene: -
v_gene: TRBV9
CDR3nt: TGTGCCAGCAGCGTGGCAGAACAGGGCACTGAAGCTTTCTTT
CDR3aa: CASSVAEQGTEAFF

abundance: -
j_gene: TRBJ1-5
d_gene: -
v_gene: TRBV28
CDR3nt: TGTGCCAGCAGCGTGGCCGGGGATGGAAAGCCCCAGCATTTT
CDR3aa: CASSVAGDGKPQHF

abundance: few
j_gene: TRBJ2-2
d_gene: -
v_gene: TRBV5-6
CDR3nt: TGTGCCAGCAGCCGCCTTCGGACAGAGACCGGGGAGCTGTTTTTT
CDR3aa: CASSRLRTETGELFF

abundance: -
j_gene: TRBJ1-2
d_gene: -
v_gene: TRBV13
CDR3nt: TGTGCCAGCAGCCCAAGGACCGATAACTATGGCTACACCTTC
CDR3aa: CASSPRTDNYGYTF

abundance: -
j_gene: TRBJ2-7
d_gene: TRBD2
v_gene: TRBV9
CDR3nt: TGTGCCAGCAGCGTAAGTATAGCGGGAGGAGGCGAGCAGTACTTC
CDR3aa: CASSVSIAGGGEQYF

abundance: -
j_gene: TRBJ1-6
d_gene: TRBD1
v_gene: TRBV25-1
CDR3nt: TGTGCCAGCAGTGGGGACAGAGTTAATTCACCCCTCCACTTT
CDR3aa: CASSGDRVNSPLHF

abundance: -
j_gene: TRBJ2-2
d_gene: -
v_gene: TRBV11-3
CDR3nt: TGTGCCAGCAGCTTAGACAGCGCCGGGGCCGGGGAGCTGTTTTTT
CDR3aa: CASSLDSAGAGELFF

abundance: -
j_gene: TRBJ1-1
d_gene: -
v_gene: TRBV18
CDR3nt: TGTGCCAGCTCCACACAGGTTGGGTCGGTCGGGAACACTGAAGCTTTCTTT
CDR3aa: CASSTQVGSVGNTEAFF

abundance: -
j_gene: TRBJ2-5
d_gene: TRBD2
v_gene: TRBV30
CDR3nt: TGTGCCGGACACAGCGGGGAAGAGACCCAGTACTTC
CDR3aa: CAGHSGEETQYF

abundance: -
j_gene: TRBJ1-6
d_gene: -
v_gene: TRBV27
CDR3nt: TGTGCCAGCAGGCCGGCTTACACGGGCTATAATTCACCCCTCCACTTT
CDR3aa: CASRPAYTGYNSPLHF

abundance: -
j_gene: TRBJ1-2
d_gene: -
v_gene: TRBV29-1
CDR3nt: TGCAGCGTTGTAGGGCGTCGGGGCTACACCTTC
CDR3aa: CSVVGRRGYTF

abundance: -
j_gene: TRBJ1-3
d_gene: -
v_gene: TRBV5-1
CDR3nt: TGCGCCAGCAGCAAAGGCTCTGGAAACACCATATATTTT
CDR3aa: CASSKGSGNTIYF

abundance: -
j_gene: TRBJ2-2
d_gene: -
v_gene: TRBV5-6
CDR3nt: TGTGCCAGCAGCCGACGGGCGACTTCCGCGAACACCGGGGAGCTGTTTTTT
CDR3aa: CASSRRATSANTGELFF

abundance: -
j_gene: TRBJ1-4
d_gene: -
v_gene: TRBV3-1/TRBV3-2
CDR3nt: TGTGCCAGCAGCCGAAATGAAAAACTGTTTTTT
CDR3aa: CASSRNEKLFF

abundance: -
j_gene: TRBJ2-7
d_gene: TRBD2
v_gene: TRBV5-1
CDR3nt: TGCGCCAGCAGCTTTAGCGGGAGCTCCTACGAGCAGTACTTC
CDR3aa: CASSFSGSSYEQYF

abundance: -
j_gene: TRBJ1-6
d_gene: -
v_gene: TRBV19
CDR3nt: TGTGCCAGTAGTATAGATGACTTTGTCACCCTCCACTTT
CDR3aa: CASSIDDFVTLHF

abundance: -
j_gene: TRBJ1-2
d_gene: -
v_gene: TRBV28
CDR3nt: TGTGCCAGCAGTTCCACGTTAGGTCCTGGCTACACCTTC
CDR3aa: CASSSTLGPGYTF

abundance: -
j_gene: TRBJ2-7
d_gene: -
v_gene: TRBV12-5
CDR3nt: TGTGCTAGTGGTTTGGTACCCCCCTACGAGCAGTACTTC
CDR3aa: CASGLVPPYEQYF

abundance: once
j_gene: TRBJ1-2
d_gene: TRBD1
v_gene: TRBV5-1
CDR3nt: TGCGCCAGCAGCCCCACCCCGGGACAGGGAGATGGCTACACCTTC
CDR3aa: CASSPTPGQGDGYTF

abundance: -
j_gene: TRBJ2-3
d_gene: TRBD2
v_gene: TRBV7-8
CDR3nt: TGTGCCAGCAGCTGGTCAGCGGGAGAGGGTCAGGATACGCAGTATTTT
CDR3aa: CASSWSAGEGQDTQYF

abundance: -
j_gene: TRBJ2-5
d_gene: -
v_gene: TRBV9
CDR3nt: TGTGCCAGCAGCGCCGGGACATCAGAGACCCAGTACTTC
CDR3aa: CASSAGTSETQYF

abundance: -
j_gene: TRBJ2-7
d_gene: -
v_gene: TRBV19
CDR3nt: TGTGCCAGTGGCCCCCACGGTTACGAGCAGTACTTC
CDR3aa: CASGPHGYEQYF

abundance: few
j_gene: TRBJ2-7
d_gene: -
v_gene: TRBV11-2
CDR3nt: TGTGCCAGCAGCTTTTCTCCAGGGCCTGACGAGCAGTACTTC
CDR3aa: CASSFSPGPDEQYF

abundance: -
j_gene: TRBJ1-5
d_gene: -
v_gene: TRBV16
CDR3nt: TGTGCCAGCAGCCAGGCAGGGACGGTCAATCAGCCCCAGCATTTT
CDR3aa: CASSQAGTVNQPQHF

abundance: -
j_gene: TRBJ2-1
d_gene: -
v_gene: TRBV4-1
CDR3nt: TGCGCCAGCAGCCAAGATAGACAGAACAATGAGCAGTTCTTC
CDR3aa: CASSQDRQNNEQFF

abundance: -
j_gene: TRBJ1-2
d_gene: -
v_gene: TRBV12-3/TRBV12-4
CDR3nt: TGTGCCAGCAGTTTAGCCGGGGGGGATGGCTACACCTTC
CDR3aa: CASSLAGGDGYTF